The T cell receptor (beta chain) described here comes from a study of T cells in Graves' hyperthyroidism and ophthalmopathy (dated by TCRdb to about 2019). About the investigation overall: Peripheral blood samples were taken at the time of initial diagnosis, prior to any treatment. To identify distinguishing TCR V-J signatures, a discovery cohort of around 100 patients was used, comprising 40 to 45 with Graves' ophthalmopathy and some 57 with stable Graves' hyperthyroidism. An independent validation cohort of under 20 hyperthyroidism patients and 17 patients who later progressed to ophthalmopathy tested prospective prediction of ophthalmopathy. The roughly 90 discovery patients were divided at random into training and test sets in a 7:3 ratio. In addition, the study compared T-cell repertoires in thyroid tissue and in blood from a handful of Graves' hyperthyroidism patients. After sampling, hyperthyroidism patients received methimazole starting at 30 mg daily, and ophthalmopathy patients received high-dose intravenous methylprednisolone. TCR Vbeta CDR3 sequencing of roughly 140 peripheral blood samples (roughly 43 ophthalmopathy, 75 hyperthyroidism and approximately 17 progressor patients) is reported in the paper. Overall study results and their limits: No statistical method was used to fix the sample size in advance, and group allocation was not hidden from the investigators. In validation, the model predicted progression to ophthalmopathy a median of about 5.9 months before onset, with approximately 71% sensitivity and roughly 72% specificity. Most expanded thyroid clonotypes (frequency above 0.001) were also detected in blood, a finding suggesting that blood repertoires may reflect thyroid immune responses. In cross-validation, a model built on a 13 V-J signature told ophthalmopathy apart from stable hyperthyroidism with about 90% sensitivity and around 83% specificity, and in testing the same model reached 80%/75%.

Amplification of TCR beta CDR3 regions was carried out from RNA transcripts. The TCR CDR3 was subjected to a first round of RT-PCR using the HTBI primer set and the Qiagen OneStep RT-PCR kit. Libraries were constructed in a second round of multiplex PCR, after which size selection and purification were carried out. The libraries were sequenced on an Illumina HiSeq2000 using paired-end 100 bp reads. In the paper's pipeline: Raw data were processed with SOAPnuke, discarding reads with adapters, uncalled bases, mean Phred below 15, or no exact constant-primer or identifier match. COPE v1.2.5 was used to merge the high-quality paired reads, and each unique nucleotide sequence was defined as a clonotype. MiTCR v1.1 was used to align clonotypes to the IMGT TRBV, TRBD and TRBJ reference segments. Analysis was restricted to V-J combinations with a frequency above 0.0001, which covered roughly 99% of repertoires. A TCS score was defined as the ratio of F50 (clonal expansion) to E x V (chaos), with BLOSUM62-based TCRdist applied between CDR3 peptides within each V-J. Welch's t-statistics and random forest reduced just over 500 V-J features to roughly 13, which were used in a naive Bayes classifier (R e1071). The raw public reads went through TCRdb reprocessing: fastp at Q25, MiXCR clone calling, in-frame beta chains kept. Every CDR3 protein is listed once, alongside the most common genes and DNA of its rows. TCRdb, not the original authors, processed these V and J calls. The sample table holds some 370,000 distinct CDR3 sequences, of which about 14% were seen once. The top ten hold around 27% of the sample.

Ophthalmopathy patients had moderately to severely active disease, Clinical Activity Score of at least 3, NOSPECS grade of at least 4, and duration under 3 months. Exclusion was applied to patients with uncontrolled infections, other autoimmune diseases, pregnancy or lactation. Diagnoses were established on the basis of clinical symptoms, serum thyroxine and TRAb, thyroid ultrasound, and orbital computed tomography. Ficoll-Paque density gradient centrifugation was used to isolate PBMCs from 8 to 10 ml of fresh peripheral blood. Total RNA was extracted with Trizol reagent, and quality was checked on an Agilent 2100 Bioanalyzer. The V end loses 6 bases and the J end loses 4 bases, and a stretch of 27 bases separates them. The CDR3 contains 18 residues, cysteine and phenylalanine counted. Only CDR3 DNA remains: 54 bases, in frame from the first base. CDR1 and CDR2 are read off the germline V gene as MDHEN and SYDVKM.

A remark on this clonotype: This receptor's antigen is unknown. No much larger clone exists at a distance of one base, and base qualities are not known.

This chain joins TRBV28 to TRBJ2-5, with TRBD2 perhaps the D gene, on 5 matching bases. The specimen sequenced was blood. This receptor was taken from a man aged 45 to 65 with Graves' ophthalmopathy. The sequenced DNA: TGTGCCAGCAGCCCCTGGGCGCTCGAGGGAGAGGTGGCAGAGACCCAGTACTTC. It specifies CASSPWALEGEVAETQYF. Joined to the reference TRBV28 and TRBJ2-5 proteins, this CDR3 gives the full variable domain: DVKVTQSSRYLVKRTGEKVFLECVQDMDHENMFWYRQDPGLGLRLIYFSYDVKMKEKGDIPEGYSVSREKKERFSLILESASTNQTSMYLCASSPWALEGEVAETQYFGPGTRLLVL.